The 15 T cell receptor beta chains given below trace back to one sample, sequenced in a study of T cell changes during pregnancy in multiple sclerosis. The protocol was immunoSEQ multiplex PCR, while the TCRdb copy is restricted to in-frame clones and leaves out a portion. This sample has roughly 76,000 clones, with about nine tenths found just once. The sequenced sample was CD4+ T cells from peripheral blood mononuclear cells, obtained after pregnancy. Receptors originate from a female donor with multiple sclerosis, enrolled in a pregnancy study.

A few counts support this clone. The CDR3 nucleotides are TGTGCCAGCAGCGTTCAGGGATGGGGCACTGAAGCTTTCTTT. Amino acid sequence: CASSVQGWGTEAFF. J is TRBJ1-1 and V is TRBV5-4, with D perhaps matching TRBD1 (5 bases). Germline CDR1 SGHNT, CDR2 YYREEE (reference sequence). This CDR3 is built from 14 residues. V was shortened by 4 bases and J by 4 bases, with 14 bases between the two germline ends.

This clone came up once. The chain links TRBV27 to TRBJ1-5; weak D call: TRBD1 (5 bases). This CDR3 comprises 15 residues. Germline V gene lookup returns CDR1 MNHEY and CDR2 SMNVEV (reference sequence). The ends were cut back, 5 bases at V and 5 bases at J, with 16 bases in the middle. The chain's CDR3 is CASSPLGGPHQPQHF. As DNA, the CDR3 is TGTGCCAGCAGTCCCCTCGGGGGACCTCATCAGCCCCAGCATTTT.

The J gene is TRBJ2-3, the V gene TRBV19; TRBD2 matches 13 bases. V dropped 9 bases and J dropped 4; count of bases not matched to a gene: 10. Germline loops: CDR1 LNHDA, CDR2 SQIVND (reference sequence). The CDR3 covers 16 residues. DNA for the CDR3: TGTGCCAGCAACAAGCCACTAGCGGGAGGGCCAGATACGCAGTATTTT. It specifies CASNKPLAGGPDTQYF.

This chain uses TRBV5-1 with TRBJ2-4; 7 bases are a match to TRBD2. V was pared by 0 bases and J by 9 bases, with 6 bases of the junction left unmatched. Germline V gives CDR1 SGHRS, CDR2 YFSETQ. The CDR3 is made up of 14 amino acids. The CDR3 loop reads CASSLGREGGIQYF. CDR3 nucleotides: TGCGCCAGCAGCTTGGGAAGGGAGGGAGGCATTCAGTACTTC.

The chain has TRBV5-8 and TRBJ1-5; the match to TRBD1 covers 9 bases. The germline CDR1 and CDR2 sequences are SGHTS and YDEGEE. Trimming removed 1 base from V and 2 bases from J; junction bases left unmatched: 1. This CDR3 is built from 15 residues. The CDR3 protein is CASSLWTGGNQPQHF. DNA for the CDR3: TGTGCCAGCAGCTTGTGGACAGGGGGCAATCAGCCCCAGCATTTT.

The V gene is TRBV11-2, the J gene TRBJ2-1; the match to TRBD1 covers 9 bases. Germline loops: CDR1 SGHAT, CDR2 FQNNGV. The V and J ends lost 2 bases and 9 bases, in that order; junction bases with no gene match: 5. CDR3 length: 14 residues. CDR3 protein: CASSLRTGDGEQFF. CDR3 nucleotides: TGTGCCAGCAGCTTAAGGACAGGGGACGGTGAGCAGTTCTTC.

The chain combines TRBV11-3 with TRBJ2-1; 9 bases fit TRBD2. The junction had 7 bases not matched to a gene; V was cut back by 0 bases and J by 7 bases. The germline V gene has CDR1 SGHNT and CDR2 YENEEA. The CDR3 sequence is 16 residues long. The CDR3 DNA follows: TGTGCCAGCAGCTTAGACGGACTAGCGCCTGGGAATGAGCAGTTCTTC. This gives the protein CASSLDGLAPGNEQFF.

V is TRBV28 and J is TRBJ2-7; D is unclear. The CDR3 length is 17 residues. Trimming shortened V by 2 bases and J by 4 bases, and 21 bases separated the two germline ends. Per the germline V gene, CDR1 is MDHEN and CDR2 is SYDVKM. The CDR3 sequence: CASSLLSRVSARYEQYF. The DNA of the CDR3 is TGTGCCAGCAGTTTACTGTCCCGGGTTAGTGCACGGTACGAGCAGTACTTC.

The V and J genes are TRBV9 and TRBJ2-5, with 7 bases fitting TRBD2. Trimming at V came to 0 bases and at J to 5 bases, leaving 7 bases not matched to a gene. Germline assignment: CDR1 SGDLS and CDR2 YYNGEE. This CDR3 has 15 amino acids. The CDR3 protein is CASSVGGDYGETQYF. The CDR3 bases are TGTGCCAGCAGCGTAGGGGGGGACTACGGGGAGACCCAGTACTTC.

The chain joins TRBV19 to TRBJ2-7; 10 bases agree with TRBD2. The V segment lost 5 bases and the J segment 6 bases; nucleotides outside the gene matches: 13. The CDR3 totals 16 residues. The V gene's germline CDR1 is LNHDA and CDR2 SQIVND (reference sequence). This CDR3 is CASSHRTSGVPSEQYF. The CDR3 nucleotides read TGTGCCAGTAGTCATCGGACTAGCGGTGTCCCTTCCGAGCAGTACTTC.

The gene calls are TRBV6-1 and TRBJ1-5; D uncertain. This CDR3 region has 14 residues. CDR1 is MNHNS and CDR2 is SASEGT in the germline V gene. V was clipped by 0 bases and J by 7 bases, with 10 bases between them. CDR3 sequence reads: CASSEAMVRQPQHF. The CDR3 DNA is TGTGCCAGCAGTGAAGCGATGGTGAGGCAGCCCCAGCATTTT.

This chain links TRBV11-3 with TRBJ2-1; maybe TRBD2 (7 bases). The CDR3 length is 16 residues. Germline V lookup: CDR1 SGHNT, CDR2 YENEEA. V lost 2 bases to trimming and J lost 10 bases, with 21 bases between them. DNA for the CDR3: TGTGCCAGCAGCTTATACGGGGGGCCTAGAGTGGGCGAGCAGTTCTTC. This codes for CASSLYGGPRVGEQFF. Complete variable domain (other parts from reference TRBV11-3 and TRBJ2-1): EAGVVQSPRYKIIEKKQPVAFWCNPISGHNTLYWYLQNLGQGPELLIRYENEEAVDDSQLPKDRFSAERLKGVDSTLKIQPAELGDSAVYLCASSLYGGPRVGEQFFGPGTRLTVL.

This clone was detected only once. The CDR3 DNA reads TGTGCCAGCTCACCACTAAAGAACACTGAAGCTTTCTTT. Encoded protein: CASSPLKNTEAFF. V is TRBV18 and J is TRBJ1-1, with D hard to call. Germline loops: CDR1 KGHSH, CDR2 LQKENI. V was shortened by 1 base and J by 1 base, with 4 bases between the two germline ends. CDR3 length: 13 amino acids.

The chain recombines TRBV28 with TRBJ1-5; the match to TRBD1 covers 8 bases. Trimming cost V 3 bases and J 6 bases; bases outside gene matches: 7. Germline CDR1 and CDR2: MDHEN and SYDVKM. CDR3 length equals 15 residues. The CDR3 DNA reads TGTGCCAGCAGTTTTTTAGACAGGGGTTTTCAGCCCCAGCATTTT. Residues: CASSFLDRGFQPQHF.

The chain couples TRBV5-4 to TRBJ1-3, with TRBD1 matching 9 bases. CDR3 size: 18 residues. The V gene's germline CDR1 is SGHNT and CDR2 YYREEE (reference sequence). V dropped 0 bases and J dropped 2; count of bases not matched to a gene: 9. The CDR3 loop is CASSLDGTGMFAGNTIYF. DNA of the CDR3: TGTGCCAGCAGCTTGGATGGGACAGGGATGTTTGCTGGAAACACCATATATTTT.